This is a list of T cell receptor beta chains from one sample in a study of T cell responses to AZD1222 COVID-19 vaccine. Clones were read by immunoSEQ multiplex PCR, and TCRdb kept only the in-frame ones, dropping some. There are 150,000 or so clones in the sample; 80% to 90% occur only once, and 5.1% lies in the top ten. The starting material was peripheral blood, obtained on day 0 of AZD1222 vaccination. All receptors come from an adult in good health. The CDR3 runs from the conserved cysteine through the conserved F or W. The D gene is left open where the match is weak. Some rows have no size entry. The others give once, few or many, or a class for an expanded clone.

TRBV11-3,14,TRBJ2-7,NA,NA,CASSQLAVPYEQYF,TGTGCCAGCAGCCAATTGGCGGTCCCCTACGAGCAGTACTTC
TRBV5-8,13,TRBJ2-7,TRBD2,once,CASSLVSGYEQYF,TGTGCCAGCAGCTTAGTTAGCGGGTACGAGCAGTACTTC
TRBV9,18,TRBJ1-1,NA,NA,CASSVEAQDVWLNTEAFF,TGTGCCAGCAGCGTAGAGGCCCAGGACGTTTGGTTGAACACTGAAGCTTTCTTT
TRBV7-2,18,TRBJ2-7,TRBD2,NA,CASSLRFSTSGPTYEQYF,TGTGCCAGCAGCTTAAGGTTTTCGACTAGCGGGCCAACCTACGAGCAGTACTTC
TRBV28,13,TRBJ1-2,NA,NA,CASSFSANYGYTF,TGTGCCAGCAGTTTCTCGGCTAACTATGGCTACACCTTC
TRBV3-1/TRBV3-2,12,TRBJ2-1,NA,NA,CASSQGASEQFF,TGTGCCAGCAGCCAAGGGGCTTCTGAGCAGTTCTTC
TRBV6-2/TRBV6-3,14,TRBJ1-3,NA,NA,CASSYPGTGNTIYF,TGTGCCAGCAGTTACCCAGGGACTGGAAACACCATATATTTT
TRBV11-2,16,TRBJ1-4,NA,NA,CASSLVSQGRDEKLFF,TGTGCCAGCAGCTTAGTCTCCCAGGGAAGGGACGAAAAACTGTTTTTT
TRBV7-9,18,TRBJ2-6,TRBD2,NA,CASSPRIAGGLRANVLTF,TGTGCCAGCAGCCCCCGGATAGCGGGAGGGTTGAGGGCCAACGTCCTGACTTTC
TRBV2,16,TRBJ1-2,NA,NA,CASSGVKRPMADGYTF,TGTGCCAGCAGTGGGGTTAAACGCCCCATGGCAGATGGCTACACCTTC
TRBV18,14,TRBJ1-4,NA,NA,CASSLGQPLEKLFF,TGTGCCAGCTCATTAGGACAGCCTCTAGAAAAACTGTTTTTT
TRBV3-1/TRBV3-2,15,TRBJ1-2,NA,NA,CASSQGSPRLYGYTF,TGTGCCAGCAGCCAAGGTTCGCCCCGGCTCTATGGCTACACCTTC
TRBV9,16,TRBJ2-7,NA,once,CASSAHPSADSYEQYF,TGTGCCAGCAGCGCCCACCCCAGCGCTGACTCCTACGAGCAGTACTTC
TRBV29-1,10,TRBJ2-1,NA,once,CSVAIDEQFF,TGCAGCGTTGCGATCGATGAGCAGTTCTTC
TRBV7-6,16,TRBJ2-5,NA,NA,CASSPGPPTGQETQYF,TGTGCCAGCAGCCCCGGACCCCCGACGGGTCAAGAGACCCAGTACTTC
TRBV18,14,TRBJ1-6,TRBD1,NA,CASSADRGDSPLHF,TGTGCCAGCTCGGCGGACAGGGGAGACTCACCCCTCCACTTT
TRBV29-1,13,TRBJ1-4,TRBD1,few,CSVGQASNEKLFF,TGCAGCGTCGGACAGGCCTCGAATGAAAAACTGTTTTTT
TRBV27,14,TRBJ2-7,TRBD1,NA,CASRPGQGNYEQYF,TGTGCCAGCAGGCCGGGACAGGGGAACTACGAGCAGTACTTC
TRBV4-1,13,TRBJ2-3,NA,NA,CASRRRETDTQYF,TGCGCCAGCAGACGTAGGGAAACAGATACGCAGTATTTT
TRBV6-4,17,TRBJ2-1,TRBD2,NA,CASIHKKTSGIYNEQFF,TGTGCCAGCATCCACAAAAAGACTAGCGGAATCTACAATGAGCAGTTCTTC
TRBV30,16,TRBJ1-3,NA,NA,CAWEFSGRGSGNTIYF,TGTGCCTGGGAGTTTTCCGGCAGGGGCTCTGGAAACACCATATATTTT
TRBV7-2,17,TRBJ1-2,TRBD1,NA,CASSKQGTGGAGYGYTF,TGTGCCAGCAGCAAACAGGGGACAGGGGGCGCAGGGTATGGCTACACCTTC
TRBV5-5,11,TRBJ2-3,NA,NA,CASTMLDTQYF,TGTGCCAGCACCATGTTGGATACGCAGTATTTT
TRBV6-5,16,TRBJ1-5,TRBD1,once,CASSYGQAYSNQPQHF,TGTGCCAGCAGTTACGGACAGGCCTATAGCAATCAGCCCCAGCATTTT
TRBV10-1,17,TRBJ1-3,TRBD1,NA,CASSKPRDRGTLYTIYF,TGCGCCAGCAGTAAACCTAGGGACAGGGGGACGCTTTACACCATATATTTT
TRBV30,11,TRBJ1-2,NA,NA,CAWMRDYGYTF,TGTGCCTGGATGAGGGACTATGGCTACACCTTC
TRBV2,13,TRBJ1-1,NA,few,CASKEATNTEAFF,TGTGCCAGCAAGGAGGCTACGAACACTGAAGCTTTCTTT
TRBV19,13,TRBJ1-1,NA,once,CASSIGGNTEAFF,TGTGCCAGTAGTATCGGGGGGAACACTGAAGCTTTCTTT
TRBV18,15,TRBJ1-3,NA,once,CASSAGPGGGNTIYF,TGTGCCAGCTCAGCTGGACCGGGTGGTGGAAACACCATATATTTT
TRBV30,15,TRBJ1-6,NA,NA,CAWSVLGRRESPLHF,TGTGCCTGGAGTGTACTAGGGAGGCGGGAATCACCCCTCCACTTT
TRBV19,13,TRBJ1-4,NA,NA,CASKLGGGEKLFF,TGTGCCAGTAAGCTCGGTGGAGGAGAAAAACTGTTTTTT
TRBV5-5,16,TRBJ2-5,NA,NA,CASSLGGAASKETQYF,TGTGCCAGCAGCTTGGGCGGTGCAGCCTCAAAAGAGACCCAGTACTTC
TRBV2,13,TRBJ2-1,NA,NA,CASTRALYNEQFF,TGTGCCAGCACGCGGGCGCTCTACAATGAGCAGTTCTTC
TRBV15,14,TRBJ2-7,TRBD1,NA,CATSIGQGAYEQYF,TGTGCCACCAGCATCGGGCAGGGGGCCTACGAGCAGTACTTC
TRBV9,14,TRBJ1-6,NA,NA,CASSVGTPYSPLHF,TGTGCCAGCAGCGTCGGGACACCTTATTCACCCCTCCACTTT
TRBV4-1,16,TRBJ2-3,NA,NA,CASSQDFAQRRDTQYF,TGCGCCAGCAGCCAAGATTTTGCCCAGCGTAGAGATACGCAGTATTTT
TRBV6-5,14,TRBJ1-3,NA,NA,CASSYESSGNTIYF,TGTGCCAGCAGTTATGAGAGCTCTGGAAACACCATATATTTT
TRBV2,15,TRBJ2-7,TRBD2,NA,CASPVLGGTSYEQYF,TGTGCCAGCCCGGTACTCGGGGGGACCTCCTACGAGCAGTACTTC
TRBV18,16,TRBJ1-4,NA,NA,CASSPGRTGTNEKLFF,TGTGCCAGCTCACCGGGGCGTACCGGAACTAATGAAAAACTGTTTTTT
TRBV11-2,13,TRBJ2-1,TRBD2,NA,CASSSRAGAEQFF,TGTGCCAGCAGCTCCCGGGCGGGAGCTGAGCAGTTCTTC
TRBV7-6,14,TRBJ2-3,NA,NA,CASSLRASTDTQYF,TGTGCCAGCAGCCTCCGGGCCAGCACAGATACGCAGTATTTT
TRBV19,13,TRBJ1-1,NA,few,CASSIAADTEAFF,TGTGCCAGTAGTATCGCGGCGGACACTGAAGCTTTCTTT
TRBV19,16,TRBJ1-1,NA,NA,CASSIAFGGVNTEAFF,TGTGCCAGTAGTATAGCTTTTGGAGGGGTGAACACTGAAGCTTTCTTT
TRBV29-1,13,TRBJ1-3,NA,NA,CSVETGSGNTIYF,TGCAGCGTTGAGACAGGCTCTGGAAACACCATATATTTT